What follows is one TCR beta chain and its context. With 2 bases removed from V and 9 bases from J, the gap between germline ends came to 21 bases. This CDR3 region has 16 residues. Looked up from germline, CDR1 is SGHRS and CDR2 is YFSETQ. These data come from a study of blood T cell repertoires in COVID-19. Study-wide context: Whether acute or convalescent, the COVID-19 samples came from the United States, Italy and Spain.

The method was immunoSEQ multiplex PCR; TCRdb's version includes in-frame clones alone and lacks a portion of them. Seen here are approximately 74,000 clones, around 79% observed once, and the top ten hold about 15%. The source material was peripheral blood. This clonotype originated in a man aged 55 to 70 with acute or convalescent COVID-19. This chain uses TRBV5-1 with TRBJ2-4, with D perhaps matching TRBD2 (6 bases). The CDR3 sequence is CASSFFATGDRSIQYF. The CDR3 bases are TGCGCCAGCAGCTTTTTTGCGACGGGGGATCGGAGCATTCAGTACTTC.